The present T cell receptor beta chain was sequenced within a study of a mutant IDH1 vaccine in newly diagnosed glioma. Study-wide background: Of treated patients, about 60% were men and roughly 38% women, averaging around 40 years. Therapy received beforehand was radiotherapy, temozolomide, or both, with most patients given both.

Data came from immunoSEQ multiplex PCR; TCRdb stores just in-frame clones and leaves some out. The table has about 98,000 clones, around 90% seen once; the top ten hold around 0.6%. Regarding time point: baseline, week 1 (first vaccination visit). Treatment reported: pre-vaccination baseline after standard-of-care therapy. Donor diagnoses consisted of new WHO grade 3 or 4 IDH1-mutant, ATRX-lost astrocytomas. The V gene end was trimmed by 10 bases and the J gene end by 2 bases; junction bases not matched to a gene: 7. This CDR3 has 13 residues. Germline V CDR1 and CDR2: MNHNY, SVGAGI (reference sequence).

The chain has TRBV6-6 and TRBJ1-1; 7 bases line up with TRBD1. The sequencing here drew on PBMCs, taken from a glioma patient treated with radiotherapy, temozolomide or both. The TCR was taken from a woman aged 45 to 65 with glioma. Here the CDR3 DNA reads TGTGCCACCAGGGGGTTTGTTAACACTGAAGCTTTCTTT. It translates to CATRGFVNTEAFF.